The 17 T cell receptor beta chains below were found in one sample sequenced in a study of CD8+ T cells in alopecia areata. Extraction and reverse transcription of RNA yielded cDNA as the sequencing template. Here immunoSEQ multiplex PCR was the method, and the copy in TCRdb shows in-frame clones only, minus some. The profile shows 150,000 to 200,000 clones, 40% to 55% of them singletons. Documented treatment: oral pan-JAK inhibitor, 5-10 mg twice daily. The source was CD8+ T cells sorted from blood, collected around week 54, from a patient treated with tofacitinib. The receptors shown here come from a human donor with alopecia areata.

A remark on this clone: This CDR3 is also generated by other DNA sequences in the sample. The rearrangement uses TRBV30 and TRBJ2-2, with 13 positions matching TRBD2. The CDR3 consists of 15 residues. V was pared by 3 bases and J by 6 bases, with 4 bases of the junction left unmatched. Germline V gene sequence: CDR1 GTSNPN, CDR2 SVGIG (reference sequence). In DNA form, the CDR3 reads TGTGCCTGGAGGGTACTAGCGGGGGGGCCCGGGGAGCTGTTTTTT. Residues: CAWRVLAGGPGELFF.

This clone is labeled as medium-sized. CDR3 coding DNA: TGTGCCACCGGGACTAGCGGGGGGGCACAGGCATACAATGAGCAGTTCTTC. Protein: CATGTSGGAQAYNEQFF. The chain joins TRBV10-3 to TRBJ2-1; 16 bases agree with TRBD2. With 10 bases clipped from V and 4 bases from J, the junction kept 10 bases outside the gene matches. The CDR3 covers 17 residues. Germline CDR1 reads ENHRY; CDR2 reads SYGVKD.

The CDR3 is CASSFIEGGEQFF. In DNA, the CDR3 is TGTGCCAGCAGCTTTATTGAGGGGGGTGAGCAGTTCTTC. The V call is TRBV7-9, the J call TRBJ2-1; D possibly matches TRBD1 or TRBD2 (6 bases each). The CDR3 has 13 residues. Germline loops: CDR1 SEHNR, CDR2 FQNEAQ (reference sequence). With 3 bases removed from V and 9 bases from J, the gap between germline ends came to 12 bases.

The V call is TRBV5-6, the J call TRBJ2-7; 8 bases are shared with TRBD1. The CDR3 extends over 15 amino acids. Per the germline V gene, CDR1 is SGHDT and CDR2 is YYEEEE. J lost 3 bases, V lost 4 bases, and 9 bases had no gene match. The CDR3 here is CASSPADRELYEQYF. The CDR3 DNA reads TGTGCCAGCAGCCCCGCGGACAGGGAACTCTACGAGCAGTACTTC. Filled out from reference TRBV5-6 and TRBJ2-7, the complete variable domain reads DAGVTQSPTHLIKTRGQQVTLRCSPKSGHDTVSWYQQALGQGPQFIFQYYEEEERQRGNFPDRFSGHQFPNYSSELNVNALLLGDSALYLCASSPADRELYEQYFGPGTRLTVT.

The chain has TRBV6-8 and TRBJ1-5, with 10 bases identical to TRBD1. J gave up 0 bases and V 6 bases, and 5 bases lay outside the gene matches. The CDR3 is made up of 16 amino acids. Per germline, CDR1 MNHGY and CDR2 SAAAGT. The DNA of the CDR3 is TGTGCCAGCAGATCCGGGACAGGGGTTAGCAATCAGCCCCAGCATTTT. This codes for CASRSGTGVSNQPQHF.

This clone was seen just once. V and J are TRBV9 and TRBJ2-7; D is uncertain. In germline, CDR1 is SGDLS, CDR2 YYNGEE. The ends were cut back, 3 bases at V and 1 base at J, with 14 bases in the middle. The CDR3 runs 15 residues. CDR3 sequence: CASSEGPSSSYEQYF. CDR3 DNA: TGTGCCAGCAGCGAAGGGCCCAGCAGTTCCTACGAGCAGTACTTC.

The V gene is TRBV29-1, the J gene TRBJ1-2; D uncertain. Germline loops: CDR1 SQVTM, CDR2 ANQGSEA. The CDR3 loop spans 11 amino acids. V was cut by 3 bases and J by 4 bases, with 6 bases left in between. The CDR3 protein is CSVEEGYGYTF. Written as DNA, the CDR3 is TGCAGCGTTGAGGAGGGCTATGGCTACACCTTC.

The chain has TRBV25-1 and TRBJ2-7; D is uncertain. The germline CDR1 and CDR2 sequences are MGHDK and SYGVNS. V was shortened by 1 base and J by 6 bases, with 19 bases between the two germline ends. The CDR3 loop spans 16 amino acids. In DNA form, the CDR3 reads TGTGCCAGCAGTGAATGTAGGGCTCCCGTTATCTGCGAGCAGTACTTC. This encodes CASSECRAPVICEQYF.

This clone appeared a few times. J is TRBJ2-7 and V is TRBV15; no clear D gene. The CDR3 is 16 residues long. CDR1 LNHNV and CDR2 YYDKDF come from the germline V gene (reference sequence). The germline V and J ends were trimmed by 3 bases and 0 bases, with 15 bases remaining between them. Written as DNA, the CDR3 is TGTGCCACCAGCAGCGGGCGCGGCCTTAGCTCCTACGAGCAGTACTTC. As protein: CATSSGRGLSSYEQYF. The whole variable domain, filled in from reference TRBV15 and TRBJ2-7, reads DAMVIQNPRYQVTQFGKPVTLSCSQTLNHNVMYWYQQKSSQAPKLLFHYYDKDFNNEADTPDNFQSRRPNTSFCFLDIRSPGLGDTAMYLCATSSGRGLSSYEQYFGPGTRLTVT.

CDR3: CAISEGEGSSEAFF. The CDR3 DNA reads TGTGCCATCAGTGAGGGAGAAGGGAGTTCTGAAGCTTTCTTT. V and J are TRBV10-3 and TRBJ1-1; unclear D gene. Trimming stripped 2 bases from V and 6 bases from J, with 13 bases between. Germline V gene lookup returns CDR1 ENHRY and CDR2 SYGVKD. The CDR3 runs to 14 residues.

The rearrangement joins TRBV4-2 to TRBJ2-1; TRBD2 matches 8 bases. V lost 4 bases, J lost 7 bases, and 9 bases stayed unmatched. The CDR3 covers 15 residues. Germline V gene lookup returns CDR1 LGHNA and CDR2 YNFKEQ. In DNA form, the CDR3 reads TGTGCCAGCAGCCGCTTCTCCGGGGGGGAGAATGAGCAGTTCTTC. It encodes CASSRFSGGENEQFF.

The rearrangement uses TRBV6-4 and TRBJ2-3; 8 bases align to TRBD1. Germline V gene lookup returns CDR1 MRHNA and CDR2 SNTAGT. Germline trimming cut 3 bases from V and 4 bases from J; bases unmatched to any gene: 0. This CDR3 contains 13 residues. CDR3 sequence reads: CASSEQGADTQYF. CDR3 DNA: TGTGCCAGCAGTGAACAGGGGGCAGATACGCAGTATTTT.

CDR3 region: CASSLFEGQETQYF. CDR3 nucleotides: TGCGCCAGCAGCTTGTTCGAGGGTCAAGAGACCCAGTACTTC. This chain joins TRBV5-1 and TRBJ2-5; D possibly corresponds to TRBD2 (5 bases). Germline CDR1 SGHRS, CDR2 YFSETQ. Trimming removed 1 base from V and 2 bases from J, with 9 bases in between. The length of the CDR3 is 14 residues. The whole variable domain, filled in from reference TRBV5-1 and TRBJ2-5, reads KAGVTQTPRYLIKTRGQQVTLSCSPISGHRSVSWYQQTPGQGLQFLFEYFSETQRNKGNFPGRFSGRQFSNSRSEMNVSTLELGDSALYLCASSLFEGQETQYFGPGTRLLVL.

The V call is TRBV5-1, the J call TRBJ1-5; TRBD1 matches 7 bases. This CDR3 region has 15 residues. Per germline, CDR1 SGHRS and CDR2 YFSETQ. J lost 3 bases, V lost 0 bases, and 3 bases had no gene match. The CDR3 coding sequence is TGCGCCAGCAGCTTGGAGGGACAGAACAATCAGCCCCAGCATTTT. Its translation: CASSLEGQNNQPQHF.

The rearrangement uses TRBV9 and TRBJ2-1, with 8 bases lining up with TRBD1. V lost 4 bases and J lost 0; bases outside the gene matches: 15. Germline V gives CDR1 SGDLS, CDR2 YYNGEE. The CDR3 is 19 amino acids. The CDR3 loop reads CASSSPGQAISSSYNEQFF. Written as DNA, the CDR3 is TGTGCCAGCAGCTCGCCGGGACAGGCAATTTCGAGCTCCTACAATGAGCAGTTCTTC.

The chain recombines TRBV4-1 with TRBJ2-7; TRBD2 agrees at 11 bases. In germline, CDR1 is MGHRA, CDR2 YSYEKL. V trimming: 3 bases; J trimming: 0 bases; junction bases outside the gene matches: 1. The CDR3 runs to 15 residues. The CDR3 is CASSQGLADSYEQYF. The CDR3 DNA reads as TGCGCCAGCAGCCAGGGACTAGCGGACTCCTACGAGCAGTACTTC.

The chain is built from TRBV7-8 and TRBJ1-2; perhaps TRBD1 as D (5 bases). Germline values: CDR1 SGHVS, CDR2 FQNEAQ. The CDR3 has 16 amino acids. Trimming left V 4 bases short and J 3 bases short, with 18 bases between. The CDR3 coding sequence is TGTGCCAGCAGCTATTTTCGGGGGAGCCCTGACTATGGCTACACCTTC. Translated: CASSYFRGSPDYGYTF.